The 5 T cell receptor beta chains given below trace back to one sample, sequenced in a study of T cell responses to AZD1222 COVID-19 vaccine. Generated by immunoSEQ multiplex PCR, the TCRdb table keeps only in-frame clones and is missing some. This table holds approximately 220,000 clones, about 92% found once. The material sequenced was peripheral blood, taken on day 0 of MenACWY control vaccination. Source of these receptors: an adult in good health.

This chain connects TRBV25-1 to TRBJ1-2; perhaps TRBD1 as D (6 bases). Germline CDR1 reads MGHDK; CDR2 reads SYGVNS. V was shortened by 4 bases and J by 7 bases, with 28 bases between the two germline ends. The CDR3 is 18 amino acids. The CDR3 sequence: CASSGGPGSRGAGFGYTF. CDR3 nucleotides: TGTGCCAGCAGTGGGGGGCCGGGGAGTAGGGGTGCAGGGTTTGGCTACACCTTC.

This chain links TRBV7-6 with TRBJ1-4, with D possibly matching TRBD1 (6 bases). Germline V gives CDR1 SGHVS, CDR2 FNYEAQ. V lost 1 base, J lost 3 bases, and 9 bases lay in between. The CDR3 is made up of 15 amino acids. DNA for the CDR3: TGTGCCAGCAGCTTAGGTCAGGGGCCTAATGAAAAACTGTTTTTT. As protein: CASSLGQGPNEKLFF.

J is TRBJ1-2 and V is TRBV6-5; TRBD1 matches at 7 bases. The CDR3 covers 12 residues. Germline V gene sequence: CDR1 MNHEY, CDR2 SVGAGI. J was trimmed by 6 bases and V by 6 bases; bases with no gene match: 4. The CDR3, as DNA: TGTGCCAGCAGGATGACAGGGCATGGCTACACCTTC. Translated: CASRMTGHGYTF.

The J gene is TRBJ1-2, the V gene TRBV27; D uncertain. The CDR3 has 14 amino acids. The germline V gene has CDR1 MNHEY and CDR2 SMNVEV (reference sequence). V shed 8 bases and J shed 5 bases, with 18 bases lying between them. The CDR3 spells CASGKEREIYGYTF. The CDR3 DNA follows: TGTGCCAGCGGGAAGGAGAGGGAAATTTATGGCTACACCTTC.

This chain links TRBV5-1 with TRBJ2-7; 9 nucleotides align to TRBD1. The trim removed 4 bases at V and 2 bases at J, leaving 4 bases unmatched. The CDR3 length is 14 residues. Germline values: CDR1 SGHRS, CDR2 YFSETQ. The CDR3 spells CASSPGTGPYEQYF. The CDR3 region has the DNA TGCGCCAGCAGCCCGGGGACAGGGCCCTACGAGCAGTACTTC.